The TCR beta chain under discussion was sequenced for a study of metastatic and nonmetastatic thyroid tumors. The germline gives CDR1 SNHLY, CDR2 FYNNEI. Trimming shortened V by 3 bases and J by 3 bases, and 11 bases separated the two germline ends. There are 14 residues in the CDR3. This clone was seen a handful of times. With MiXCR, TCRdb reprocessed the PCR reads. The repertoire holds fewer than 5,500 clones, with around a third as singletons. Each patient went into thyroid surgery without having received any treatment. The J gene is TRBJ2-5, the V gene TRBV2; the D is unclear. Material for sequencing was adjacent normal tissue. This sequence was found in a male donor with papillary thyroid cancer or a benign thyroid nodule (not recorded which). Some clones in this sample may be carry-over from other donors' samples. CDR3 bases: TGTGCCAGCAGTGATCTCGGCAACAAAGAGACCCAGTACTTC. Translation gives CASSDLGNKETQYF. The variable domain in full, completed from reference TRBV2 and TRBJ2-5, reads EPEVTQTPSHQVTQMGQEVILRCVPISNHLYFYWYRQILGQKVEFLVSFYNNEISEKSEIFDDQFSVERPDGSNFTLKIRSTKLEDSAMYFCASSDLGNKETQYFGPGTRLLVL.